The rows below give T cell receptor beta chains drawn from one sample of a study of T cell repertoires in cytomegalovirus infection. One entry per CDR3 protein results from TCRdb running MiXCR on the reads. This table holds 400,000 or so distinct CDR3 sequences, about a sixth found once. Specimen: PBMCs. Every receptor here comes from a human donor in good health (CMV status not recorded). Some clones in this sample may be carry-over from other donors' samples. Both conserved end residues are part of each CDR3. The D gene is left open where the match is weak. Not every row has a clone size; where given, it reads once, few, many or a size class.

clone_size | j_call | d_call | v_call | cdr3_aa | cdr3_nt
- | TRBJ1-1 | - | TRBV7-9 | CASSFRRLANLGAEAFF | TGTGCCAGCAGCTTTCGCCGGTTAGCTAACCTCGGGGCTGAAGCTTTCTTT
- | TRBJ2-7 | TRBD1 | TRBV2 | CASSEGGTPGQGADEQYF | TGTGCCAGCAGTGAAGGGGGAACACCGGGACAGGGGGCTGACGAGCAGTACTTC
- | TRBJ1-3 | - | TRBV15 | CATSRRTENTIYF | TGTGCCACCAGCAGAAGGACAGAGAACACCATATATTTT
many | TRBJ2-1 | - | TRBV7-2 | CASSLGQGSRWYEQFF | TGTGCCAGCAGCTTAGGTCAGGGTTCGAGGTGGTATGAGCAGTTCTTC
- | TRBJ2-4 | - | TRBV12-3/TRBV12-4 | CASSFRSNIAKNIQYF | TGTGCCAGCAGTTTTAGGTCAAATATAGCCAAAAACATTCAGTACTTC
few | TRBJ2-1 | - | TRBV20-1 | CSAKGSSYNEQFF | TGCAGCGCAAAGGGGTCCTCCTACAATGAGCAGTTCTTC
many | TRBJ2-1 | - | TRBV7-2 | CASSLNRGGYNEQFF | TGTGCCAGCAGCTTAAACAGGGGAGGGTACAATGAGCAGTTCTTC
- | TRBJ1-3 | - | TRBV12-3/TRBV12-4 | CASSFGGSTGNTIYF | TGTGCCAGCAGTTTTGGGGGCTCCACTGGAAACACCATATATTTT
- | TRBJ1-2 | - | TRBV19 | CASTPDFLSRGYGYTF | TGTGCCAGTACGCCGGATTTTTTATCGAGGGGCTATGGCTACACCTTC
many | TRBJ1-1 | TRBD1 | TRBV19 | CASSIATGTEAFF | TGTGCCAGTAGTATAGCGACAGGGACTGAAGCTTTCTTT
few | TRBJ1-2 | TRBD1 | TRBV6-2/TRBV6-3 | CASTRTGDGYTF | TGTGCCAGCACTAGGACAGGCGATGGCTACACCTTC
- | TRBJ1-4 | TRBD1 | TRBV7-9 | CASSGNPGQGREKLFF | TGTGCCAGCAGCGGAAATCCGGGACAGGGACGGGAAAAACTGTTTTTT
many | TRBJ2-5 | - | TRBV6-2/TRBV6-3 | CASSYFNPLETQYF | TGTGCCAGCAGTTACTTTAACCCCTTAGAGACCCAGTACTTC
many | TRBJ2-1 | TRBD2 | TRBV7-2 | CASSPRTSGRGRNEQFF | TGTGCCAGCAGCCCGCGTACTAGCGGGAGGGGAAGGAATGAGCAGTTCTTC
once | TRBJ2-5 | - | TRBV3-1 | CASSHLGQQETQYF | TGTGCCAGCAGCCATCTAGGACAGCAAGAGACCCAGTACTTC